These 25 T cell receptor beta chains share one sample of origin, sequenced in a study of cytomegalovirus exposure and HLA in healthy donors. The study ran its PCR with 60 Vbeta and 13 Jbeta primers. The repertoire was sequenced with immunoSEQ multiplex PCR; TCRdb's copy has only in-frame clones and lacks some. This table holds almost 40,000 clones. The sample was PBMCs. The receptors come from a young woman in good health and CMV-seropositive.

The chain has TRBV20-1 and TRBJ1-1; weak D call: TRBD1 (5 bases). Germline V gives CDR1 DFQATT, CDR2 SNEGSKA (reference sequence). The CDR3 covers 11 residues. Trimming left V 5 bases short and J 1 base short, with 5 bases between. The CDR3 here is CSAGQNTEAFF. The CDR3 DNA follows: TGCAGTGCTGGACAGAACACTGAAGCTTTCTTT.

The chain recombines TRBV6-6 with TRBJ1-1; TRBD1 might be the D (6 bases). From germline, CDR1 is MNHNY and CDR2 SVGAGI (reference sequence). CDR3 length: 13 residues. V lost 7 bases to trimming and J lost 1 base, with 10 bases between them. CDR3 bases: TGTGCCAGCATCCGGACAGCGAACACTGAAGCTTTCTTT. Translated: CASIRTANTEAFF.

CDR3 coding DNA: TGTGCTAGTGGCTTCCAGGGGGGAGAGACCCAGTACTTC. This gives the protein CASGFQGGETQYF. The chain recombines TRBV12-5 with TRBJ2-5; D is possibly TRBD1 (7 bases). V shed 6 bases and J shed 4 bases, with 12 bases lying between them. The CDR3 has 13 residues. CDR1 LGHNT and CDR2 FRNRAP come from the germline V gene.

The chain combines TRBV30 with TRBJ1-1; TRBD1 aligns across 8 bases. The ends lost 0 bases at V and 5 bases at J; junction bases unmatched: 5. Germline V CDR1 and CDR2: GTSNPN, SVGIG (reference sequence). The CDR3 covers 14 residues. The DNA for the CDR3 is TGTGCCTGGAGTGTTAAGCAGGGGGCAACTGAAGCTTTCTTT. It is translated as CAWSVKQGATEAFF. The complete variable domain, with remaining parts taken from reference TRBV30 and TRBJ1-1, reads SQTIHQWPATLVQPVGSPLSLECTVEGTSNPNLYWYRQAAGRGLQLLFYSVGIGQISSEVPQNLSASRPQDRQFILSSKKLLLSDSGFYLCAWSVKQGATEAFFGQGTRLTVV.

The chain is built from TRBV6-5 and TRBJ1-1; D perhaps matches TRBD1 (5 bases). Trimming left V 0 bases short and J 8 bases short, with 16 bases between. Germline V gives CDR1 MNHEY, CDR2 SVGAGI. The CDR3 is 15 amino acids. The CDR3, as DNA: TGTGCCAGCAGTTACTCGTTTCTAGGGGCTGGGGAAGCTTTCTTT. This codes for CASSYSFLGAGEAFF.

DNA of the CDR3: TGTGCCAGCTCACCACTTGGGGGCCCGAACACTGAAGCTTTCTTT. This gives the protein CASSPLGGPNTEAFF. V and J are TRBV18 and TRBJ1-1, with D possibly TRBD1 on 6 matching bases. The germline CDR1 and CDR2 sequences are KGHSH and LQKENI. This CDR3 is 15 amino acids long. Trimming pared 1 base from V and 1 base from J, leaving 10 bases between.

The rearrangement uses TRBV2 and TRBJ1-2, with 8 nucleotides matching TRBD1. After removal of 7 bases from V and 2 bases from J, the junction contained 6 bases not matched to a gene. The germline V gene has CDR1 SNHLY and CDR2 FYNNEI. The CDR3 runs 14 residues. CDR3 region: CASNQGAPNYGYTF. For the CDR3, the DNA is TGTGCCAGCAATCAGGGGGCGCCGAACTATGGCTACACCTTC.

V gene TRBV7-2 combines with J gene TRBJ1-2; 9 bases map to TRBD1. Per the germline V gene, CDR1 is SGHTA and CDR2 is FQGNSA. V lost 5 bases, J lost 5 bases, and 9 bases stayed unmatched. The CDR3 totals 15 residues. The CDR3, as DNA: TGTGCCAGCAGCCTACAGGGGGCGCCTTTTTATGGCTACACCTTC. Residues: CASSLQGAPFYGYTF.

This chain connects TRBV19 to TRBJ1-3, with D tentatively TRBD1 (5 bases). V was cut by 7 bases and J by 0 bases, with 7 bases left in between. The V gene's germline CDR1 is LNHDA and CDR2 SQIVND (reference sequence). The CDR3 spans 13 residues. The CDR3 spells CASKDSSGNTIYF. The CDR3 DNA follows: TGTGCCAGTAAAGACAGCTCTGGAAACACCATATATTTT.

The rearrangement uses TRBV10-2 and TRBJ1-1; D uncertain. Trimming pared 6 bases from V and 1 base from J, leaving 6 bases between. Germline V gene lookup returns CDR1 WSHSY and CDR2 SAAADI. The CDR3 spans 12 residues. CDR3 loop: CASSDRNTEAFF. The CDR3 region has the DNA TGCGCCAGCAGCGATAGGAACACTGAAGCTTTCTTT.

The chain recombines TRBV2 with TRBJ1-2, with D tentatively TRBD1 (5 bases). The CDR3 contains 16 residues. Looked up from germline, CDR1 is SNHLY and CDR2 is FYNNEI. Between the trimmed V and J ends, which lost 6 bases and 4 bases, there was a span of 21 bases. The CDR3 nucleotides read TGTGCCAGCAGCCCAAGAGTCTCAGGAACAGGCTATGGCTACACCTTC. Encoded protein: CASSPRVSGTGYGYTF.

The J gene is TRBJ1-5, the V gene TRBV29-1; D is perhaps TRBD1 (5 bases). The CDR3 is made up of 14 amino acids. The germline V and J ends were trimmed by 6 bases and 3 bases, with 15 bases remaining between them. CDR1 is SQVTM, CDR2 ANQGSEA, per germline. The CDR3 here is CSVGGPPNNQPQHF. The DNA for the CDR3 is TGCAGCGTGGGGGGTCCCCCGAACAATCAGCCCCAGCATTTT.

V is TRBV6-1 and J is TRBJ2-3, with 11 nucleotides matching TRBD2. The CDR3 length is 15 residues. V dropped 4 bases and J dropped 5; count of bases not matched to a gene: 5. The germline gives CDR1 MNHNS, CDR2 SASEGT. In DNA form, the CDR3 reads TGTGCCAGCAGTGGACGGACTAGCGGGTTAGATACGCAGTATTTT. Its protein is CASSGRTSGLDTQYF.

The chain has TRBV2 and TRBJ2-7; TRBD2 agrees at 7 bases. This CDR3 is 14 amino acids long. Germline assignment: CDR1 SNHLY and CDR2 FYNNEI. The junction had 8 bases not matched to a gene; V was cut back by 3 bases and J by 6 bases. CDR3 DNA: TGTGCCAGCAGTGATAGCGGGCTACGGGGCGAGCAGTACTTC. Amino acids: CASSDSGLRGEQYF.

J is TRBJ2-5 and V is TRBV5-1; 9 bases map to TRBD2. The V gene end was trimmed by 0 bases and the J gene end by 5 bases; junction bases not matched to a gene: 11. CDR3 size: 17 residues. Germline V CDR1 and CDR2: SGHRS, YFSETQ. The CDR3 here is CASSLEASGAWRETQYF. DNA for the CDR3: TGCGCCAGCAGCTTGGAGGCTAGCGGGGCCTGGAGGGAGACCCAGTACTTC.

J is TRBJ1-2 and V is TRBV28; 12 bases match TRBD1. Losses at the gene ends were 1 base for V and 5 bases for J; bases not matched to a gene: 8. This CDR3 spans 17 amino acids. Germline loops: CDR1 MDHEN, CDR2 SYDVKM. This chain's CDR3 is CASSLSGQGARIYGYTF. The CDR3 region has the DNA TGTGCCAGCAGTTTATCGGGACAGGGGGCGCGTATATATGGCTACACCTTC.

DNA for the CDR3: TGTGCCAGCAGTTCTACTAACTATGGCTACACCTTC. Translating gives CASSSTNYGYTF. The chain joins TRBV28 to TRBJ1-2, with D unresolved. There are 12 residues in the CDR3. CDR1 and CDR2 (germline): MDHEN, SYDVKM. Deletions cut 4 bases from V and 0 bases from J, with 3 bases between.

The rearrangement joins TRBV5-6 to TRBJ2-3, with D perhaps TRBD1 (6 bases). This CDR3 has 15 residues. Trimming shortened V by 4 bases and J by 0 bases, and 12 bases separated the two germline ends. Germline V gene sequence: CDR1 SGHDT, CDR2 YYEEEE. In nucleotides, the CDR3 is TGTGCCAGCAGCCCGTGGACAGCTAGCACAGATACGCAGTATTTT. This translates into CASSPWTASTDTQYF.

J is TRBJ1-4 and V is TRBV2, with D perhaps matching TRBD1 (5 bases). The CDR3 extends over 14 amino acids. Trimming left V 4 bases short and J 6 bases short, with 12 bases between. Germline-derived CDR1 and CDR2 are SNHLY and FYNNEI. The CDR3 DNA follows: TGTGCCAGCAGTGTGGGCGGGGGAGATGAAAAACTGTTTTTT. It is translated as CASSVGGGDEKLFF.

J is TRBJ2-7 and V is TRBV10-1, with a possible D match to TRBD2 (5 bases). The V end lost 0 bases, the J end lost 9 bases, and 15 bases lay between the germline ends. The CDR3 length is 14 residues. The germline V gene encodes CDR1 WNHNN and CDR2 SYGVQD (reference sequence). The chain's CDR3 is CASSESVTGKGQYF. Written as DNA, the CDR3 is TGCGCCAGCAGTGAGTCTGTTACCGGGAAAGGGCAGTACTTC.

The chain carries TRBV20-1 and TRBJ2-7; 7 bases line up with TRBD2. This CDR3 spans 11 amino acids. The V gene's germline CDR1 is DFQATT and CDR2 SNEGSKA (reference sequence). CDR3 sequence: CRTSREYEQYF. CDR3 nucleotides: TGCAGGACTAGCAGGGAGTACGAGCAGTACTTC.

V gene TRBV2 combines with J gene TRBJ2-1; 10 bases fit TRBD2. The CDR3 covers 15 residues. Germline CDR1 and CDR2: SNHLY and FYNNEI. V was clipped by 6 bases and J by 2 bases; unmatched bases: 4. The CDR3 DNA follows: TGTGCCAGCAGCTTTGGGACTAGCGCCTACAATGAGCAGTTCTTC. It translates to CASSFGTSAYNEQFF.

The chain is built from TRBV30 and TRBJ2-3; D remains ambiguous. The germline V and J ends were trimmed by 2 bases and 4 bases, with 4 bases remaining between them. The CDR3 sequence is 11 residues long. CDR1 and CDR2 (germline): GTSNPN, SVGIG (reference sequence). The CDR3 region is CAWSQSDTQYF. CDR3 DNA: TGTGCCTGGAGTCAGTCAGATACGCAGTATTTT.

This sequence joins TRBV7-2 and TRBJ1-1, with TRBD1 as a possible D gene (5 bases). Trimming took 1 base from V and 3 from J, leaving 6 bases between them. The CDR3 covers 13 residues. Germline V gene data show CDR1 as SGHTA and CDR2 as FQGNSA. Here the CDR3 reads CASSLVRDTEAFF. Here the CDR3 DNA reads TGTGCCAGCAGCTTAGTCAGGGACACTGAAGCTTTCTTT. The variable domain in full, completed from reference TRBV7-2 and TRBJ1-1, reads GAGVSQSPSNKVTEKGKDVELRCDPISGHTALYWYRQSLGQGLEFLIYFQGNSAPDKSGLPSDRFSAERTGGSVSTLTIQRTQQEDSAVYLCASSLVRDTEAFFGQGTRLTVV.

This rearrangement joins TRBV7-9 to TRBJ1-2; TRBD1 agrees at 8 bases. CDR1 and CDR2 (germline): SEHNR, FQNEAQ (reference sequence). This CDR3 region has 14 residues. The trim removed 5 bases at V and 5 bases at J, leaving 7 bases unmatched. The CDR3 loop is CASSRGQENYGYTF. CDR3 DNA: TGTGCCAGCAGCCGGGGACAGGAAAATTATGGCTACACCTTC.